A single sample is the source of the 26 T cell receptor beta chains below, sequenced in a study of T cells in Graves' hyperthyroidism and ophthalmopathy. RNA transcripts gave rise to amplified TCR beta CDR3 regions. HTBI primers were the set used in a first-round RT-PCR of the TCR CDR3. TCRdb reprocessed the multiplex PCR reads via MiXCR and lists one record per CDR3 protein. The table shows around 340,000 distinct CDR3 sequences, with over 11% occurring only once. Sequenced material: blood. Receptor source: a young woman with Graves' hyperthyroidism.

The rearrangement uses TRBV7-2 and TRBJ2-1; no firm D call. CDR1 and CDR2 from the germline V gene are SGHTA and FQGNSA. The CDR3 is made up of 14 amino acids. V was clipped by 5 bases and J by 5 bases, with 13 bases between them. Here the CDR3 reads CASSPRAHNNEQFF. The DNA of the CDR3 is TGTGCCAGCAGCCCCCGGGCGCATAACAATGAGCAGTTCTTC.

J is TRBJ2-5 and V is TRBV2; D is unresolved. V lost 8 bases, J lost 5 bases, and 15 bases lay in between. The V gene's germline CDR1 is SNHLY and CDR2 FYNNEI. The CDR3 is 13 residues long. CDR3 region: CASVSDLVETQYF. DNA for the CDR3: TGTGCCAGCGTGTCGGACCTCGTGGAGACCCAGTACTTC. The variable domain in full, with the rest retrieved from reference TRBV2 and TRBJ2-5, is EPEVTQTPSHQVTQMGQEVILRCVPISNHLYFYWYRQILGQKVEFLVSFYNNEISEKSEIFDDQFSVERPDGSNFTLKIRSTKLEDSAMYFCASVSDLVETQYFGPGTRLLVL.

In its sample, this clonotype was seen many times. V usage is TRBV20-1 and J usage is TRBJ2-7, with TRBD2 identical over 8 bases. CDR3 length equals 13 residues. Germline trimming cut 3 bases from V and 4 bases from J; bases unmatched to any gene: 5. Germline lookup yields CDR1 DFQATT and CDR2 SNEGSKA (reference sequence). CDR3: CSASTGRAYEQYF. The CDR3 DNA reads TGCAGTGCTAGCACCGGGAGGGCATACGAGCAGTACTTC.

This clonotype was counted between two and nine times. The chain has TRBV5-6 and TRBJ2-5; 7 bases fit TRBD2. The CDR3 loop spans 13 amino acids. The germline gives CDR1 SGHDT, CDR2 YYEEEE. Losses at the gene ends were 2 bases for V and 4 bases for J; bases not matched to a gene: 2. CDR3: CASSLRTRETQYF. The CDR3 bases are TGTGCCAGCAGCTTAAGGACTAGAGAGACCCAGTACTTC.

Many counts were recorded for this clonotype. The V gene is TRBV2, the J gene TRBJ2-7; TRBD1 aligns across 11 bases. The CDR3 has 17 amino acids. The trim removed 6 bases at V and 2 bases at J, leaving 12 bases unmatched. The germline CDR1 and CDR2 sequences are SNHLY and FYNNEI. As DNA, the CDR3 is TGTGCCAGCAGCCCCGGGACAGGGGGGCTAGCCGCCTACGAGCAGTACTTC. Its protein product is CASSPGTGGLAAYEQYF.

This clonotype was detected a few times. CDR3 coding DNA: TGTGCCAGCAGCCAAGACCCGGCCACCTACGAGCAGTACTTC. Its translation: CASSQDPATYEQYF. The J gene is TRBJ2-7, the V gene TRBV4-2; D unresolved. Germline CDR1 reads LGHNA; CDR2 reads YNFKEQ. V lost 0 bases and J lost 2, with 8 bases in between. The length of the CDR3 is 14 residues.

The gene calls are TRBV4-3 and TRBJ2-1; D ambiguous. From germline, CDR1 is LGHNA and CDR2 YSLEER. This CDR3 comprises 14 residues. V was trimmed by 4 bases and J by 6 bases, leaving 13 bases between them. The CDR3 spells CASSRVVGSNEQFF. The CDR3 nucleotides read TGCGCCAGCAGCCGGGTCGTTGGGTCCAATGAGCAGTTCTTC.

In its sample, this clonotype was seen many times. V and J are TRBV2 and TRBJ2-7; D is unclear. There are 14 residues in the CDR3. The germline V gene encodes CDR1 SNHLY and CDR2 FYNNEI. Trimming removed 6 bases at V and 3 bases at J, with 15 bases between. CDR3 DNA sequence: TGTGCCAGCAGATTAGACGGATGGAACTACGAGCAGTACTTC. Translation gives CASRLDGWNYEQYF.

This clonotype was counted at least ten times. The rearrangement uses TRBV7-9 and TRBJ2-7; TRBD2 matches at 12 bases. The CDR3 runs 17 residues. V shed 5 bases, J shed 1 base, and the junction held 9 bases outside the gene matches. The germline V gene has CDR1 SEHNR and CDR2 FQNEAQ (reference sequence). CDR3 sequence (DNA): TGTGCCAGCAGCGCCCTAGCGGGAGGGCTCTTATCCTACGAGCAGTACTTC. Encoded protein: CASSALAGGLLSYEQYF. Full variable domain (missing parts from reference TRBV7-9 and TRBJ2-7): DTGVSQNPRHKITKRGQNVTFRCDPISEHNRLYWYRQTLGQGPEFLTYFQNEAQLEKSRLLSDRFSAERPKGSFSTLEIQRTEQGDSAMYLCASSALAGGLLSYEQYFGPGTRLTVT.

The CDR3 reads CAISEGTRVNIQYF. The CDR3 DNA reads TGTGCCATCAGTGAGGGGACTAGAGTGAACATTCAGTACTTC. The chain joins TRBV10-3 to TRBJ2-4, with TRBD2 identical over 8 bases. The germline V gene has CDR1 ENHRY and CDR2 SYGVKD. This CDR3 region has 14 residues. Trimming removed 2 bases from V and 7 bases from J; junction bases left unmatched: 4.

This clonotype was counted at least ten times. The CDR3 loop reads CSAIGAGRTDTQYF. The DNA for the CDR3 is TGCAGTGCTATTGGAGCGGGACGCACAGATACGCAGTATTTT. The gene calls are TRBV20-1 and TRBJ2-3; 7 nucleotides agree with TRBD2. V gave up 4 bases and J gave up 1 base; unmatched junction bases: 5. The germline gives CDR1 DFQATT, CDR2 SNEGSKA (reference sequence). This CDR3 contains 14 residues.

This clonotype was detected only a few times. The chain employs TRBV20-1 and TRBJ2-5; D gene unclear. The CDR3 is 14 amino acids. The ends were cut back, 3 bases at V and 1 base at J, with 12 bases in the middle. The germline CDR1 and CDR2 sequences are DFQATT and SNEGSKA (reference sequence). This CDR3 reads CSASLLLRQETQYF. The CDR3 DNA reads TGCAGTGCTAGCCTCCTACTGCGCCAAGAGACCCAGTACTTC.

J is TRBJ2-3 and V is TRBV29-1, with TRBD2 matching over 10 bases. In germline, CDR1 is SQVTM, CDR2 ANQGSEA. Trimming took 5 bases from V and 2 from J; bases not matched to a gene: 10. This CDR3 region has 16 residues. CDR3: CSVSYWTSGDTDTQYF. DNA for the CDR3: TGCAGCGTTTCCTACTGGACTAGCGGAGACACAGATACGCAGTATTTT.

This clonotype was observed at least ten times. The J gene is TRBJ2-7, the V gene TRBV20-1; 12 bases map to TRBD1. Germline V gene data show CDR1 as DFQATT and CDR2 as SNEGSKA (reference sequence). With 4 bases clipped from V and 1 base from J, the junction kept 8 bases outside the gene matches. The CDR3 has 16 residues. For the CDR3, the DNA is TGCAGTGCTAACCCGGGACAGGGGGCGCAGTCCTACGAGCAGTACTTC. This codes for CSANPGQGAQSYEQYF.

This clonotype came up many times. This CDR3 is CASSLGTGTYGYTF. CDR3 sequence (DNA): TGTGCCAGCAGCCTCGGGACAGGTACCTATGGCTACACCTTC. The V gene is TRBV2, the J gene TRBJ1-2, with 8 bases matching TRBD1. CDR1 and CDR2 from the germline V gene are SNHLY and FYNNEI. V dropped 6 bases and J dropped 4; count of bases not matched to a gene: 7. The CDR3 contains 14 residues.

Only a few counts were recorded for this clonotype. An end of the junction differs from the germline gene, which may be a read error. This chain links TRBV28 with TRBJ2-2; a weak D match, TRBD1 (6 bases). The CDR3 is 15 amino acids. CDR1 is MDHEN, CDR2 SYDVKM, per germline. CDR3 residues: CASSSGDRNTGEPFF. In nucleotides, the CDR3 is TGTGCCAGCAGTTCGGGTGACAGGAACACCGGGGAGCCGTTTTTT.

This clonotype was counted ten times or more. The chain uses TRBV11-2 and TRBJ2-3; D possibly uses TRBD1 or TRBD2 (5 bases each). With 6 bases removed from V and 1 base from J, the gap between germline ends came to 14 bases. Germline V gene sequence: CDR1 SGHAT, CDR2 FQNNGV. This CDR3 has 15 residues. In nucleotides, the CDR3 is TGTGCCAGCAGGAACCATCTGGGGGGCACAGATACGCAGTATTTT. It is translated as CASRNHLGGTDTQYF.

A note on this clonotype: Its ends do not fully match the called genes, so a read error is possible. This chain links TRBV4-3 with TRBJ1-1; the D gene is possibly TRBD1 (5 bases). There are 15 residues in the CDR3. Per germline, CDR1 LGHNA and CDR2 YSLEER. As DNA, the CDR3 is TGCGCCAGCCGCCAAGATCCCAGGGACGCCACTGAAGCTTTCTTT. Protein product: CASRQDPRDATEAFF.

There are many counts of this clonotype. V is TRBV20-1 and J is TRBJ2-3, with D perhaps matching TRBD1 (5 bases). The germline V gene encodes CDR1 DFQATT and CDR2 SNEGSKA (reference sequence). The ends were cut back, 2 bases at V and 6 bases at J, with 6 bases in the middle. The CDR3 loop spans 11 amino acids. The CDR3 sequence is CSARQGDTQYF. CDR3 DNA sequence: TGCAGTGCTAGACAGGGTGATACGCAGTATTTT.

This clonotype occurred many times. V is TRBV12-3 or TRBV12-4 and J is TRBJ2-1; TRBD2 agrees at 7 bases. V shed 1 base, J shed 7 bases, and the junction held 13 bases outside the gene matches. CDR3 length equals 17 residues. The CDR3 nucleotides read TGTGCCAGCAGTTTAGTTGGACGGGAGGCCCCCTCAAATGAGCAGTTCTTC. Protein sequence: CASSLVGREAPSNEQFF.

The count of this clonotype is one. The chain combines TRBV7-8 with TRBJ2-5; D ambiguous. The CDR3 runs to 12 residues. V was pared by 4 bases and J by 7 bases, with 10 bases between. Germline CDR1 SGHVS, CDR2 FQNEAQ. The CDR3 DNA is TGTGCCAGCAGCTCAGGAGTTGCGACCCAGTACTTC. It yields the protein CASSSGVATQYF. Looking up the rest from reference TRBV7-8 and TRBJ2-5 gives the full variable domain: GAGVSQSPRYKVAKRGQDVALRCDPISGHVSLFWYQQALGQGPEFLTYFQNEAQLDKSGLPSDRFFAERPEGSVSTLKIQRTQQEDSAVYLCASSSGVATQYFGPGTRLLVL.

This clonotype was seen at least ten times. CDR3 bases: TGTGCCAGCCGGGGACTAGCGGGAGGGCCTAACGAGCAGTACTTC. Its translation: CASRGLAGGPNEQYF. The chain combines TRBV6-1 with TRBJ2-7; TRBD2 matches 16 bases. The V segment lost 8 bases and the J segment 5 bases; nucleotides outside the gene matches: 6. There are 15 residues in the CDR3. CDR1 MNHNS and CDR2 SASEGT come from the germline V gene.

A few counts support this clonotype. The CDR3 sequence: CATTQTGVDTQYF. CDR3 nucleotides: TGTGCCACTACCCAGACAGGGGTGGATACGCAGTATTTT. The chain uses TRBV30 and TRBJ2-3, with TRBD1 identical over 8 bases. The CDR3 runs to 13 residues. CDR1 and CDR2 (germline): GTSNPN, SVGIG (reference sequence). V was pared by 8 bases and J by 6 bases, with 10 bases of the junction left unmatched.

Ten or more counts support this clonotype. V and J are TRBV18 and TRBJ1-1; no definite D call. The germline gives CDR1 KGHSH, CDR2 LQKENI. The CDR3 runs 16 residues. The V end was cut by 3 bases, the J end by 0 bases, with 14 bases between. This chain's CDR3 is CASSPLASGLNTEAFF. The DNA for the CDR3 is TGTGCCAGCTCACCCCTCGCTTCAGGACTGAACACTGAAGCTTTCTTT.

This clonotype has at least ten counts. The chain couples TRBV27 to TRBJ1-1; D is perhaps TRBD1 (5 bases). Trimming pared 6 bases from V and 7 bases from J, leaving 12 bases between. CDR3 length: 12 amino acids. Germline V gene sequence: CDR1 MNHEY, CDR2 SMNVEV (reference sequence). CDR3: CASRPGVGEAFF. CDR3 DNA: TGTGCCAGCAGGCCGGGGGTAGGTGAAGCTTTCTTT.

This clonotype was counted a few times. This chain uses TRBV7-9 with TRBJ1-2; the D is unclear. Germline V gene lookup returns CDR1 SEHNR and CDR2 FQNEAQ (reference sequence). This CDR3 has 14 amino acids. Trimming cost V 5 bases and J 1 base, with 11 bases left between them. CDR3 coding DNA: TGTGCCAGCAGCCCAGCGGTGCTTAACTATGGCTACACCTTC. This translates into CASSPAVLNYGYTF.